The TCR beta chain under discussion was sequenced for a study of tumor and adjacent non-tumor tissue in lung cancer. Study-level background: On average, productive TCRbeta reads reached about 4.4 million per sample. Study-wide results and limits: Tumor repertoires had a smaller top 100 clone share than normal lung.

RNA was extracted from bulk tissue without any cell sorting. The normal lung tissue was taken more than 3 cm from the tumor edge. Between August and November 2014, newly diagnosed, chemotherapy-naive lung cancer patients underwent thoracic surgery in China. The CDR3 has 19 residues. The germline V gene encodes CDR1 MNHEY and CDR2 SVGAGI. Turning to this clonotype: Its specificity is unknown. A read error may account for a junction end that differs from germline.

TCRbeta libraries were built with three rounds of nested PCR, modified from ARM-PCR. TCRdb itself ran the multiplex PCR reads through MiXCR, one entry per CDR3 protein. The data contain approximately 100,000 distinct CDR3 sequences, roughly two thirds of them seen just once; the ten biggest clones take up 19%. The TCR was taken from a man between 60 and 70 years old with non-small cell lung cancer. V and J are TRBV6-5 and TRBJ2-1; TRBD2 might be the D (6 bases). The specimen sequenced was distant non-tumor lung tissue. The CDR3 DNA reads TGTGTCAGCAGTTATAATCCGGGAGTGGTCGCCGTAAGACGTCATCGTCAGTTCTTC. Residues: CVSSYNPGVVAVRRHRQFF.